The source of this T cell receptor (beta chain) is a study of control samples from healthy donors and cancer patients. The germline V and J ends were trimmed by 0 bases and 0 bases, with 12 bases remaining between them. Germline V CDR1 and CDR2: LGHNT, FRNRAP. The CDR3 loop spans 17 amino acids. Measured with immunoSEQ multiplex PCR; TCRdb has only the in-frame clones, and not every one. This sample has some 160,000 clones, with 80% to 95% found just once. The clonotype originates from a young woman in good health. This chain connects TRBV12-5 to TRBJ2-1; D gene unclear. Sample: blood. The CDR3 nucleotides read TGTGCTAGTGGTTTGGTAATCTTCCCAAGCTCCTACAATGAGCAGTTCTTC. Translation gives CASGLVIFPSSYNEQFF. Filled out from reference TRBV12-5 and TRBJ2-1, the complete variable domain reads DARVTQTPRHKVTEMGQEVTMRCQPILGHNTVFWYRQTMMQGLELLAYFRNRAPLDDSGMPKDRFSAEMPDATLATLKIQPSEPRDSAVYFCASGLVIFPSSYNEQFFGPGTRLTVL.